This T cell receptor (beta chain) came from a study of monozygotic twins with inflammatory bowel disease (dated by TCRdb to between 2018 and 2020). For the wider study: A total of around 30 monozygotic twin pairs were included in the full study, comprising nine German pairs (four IBD-concordant, five IBD-discordant) and 19 IBD-discordant Danish pairs. The search for disease-associated traits relied mainly on comparing, within discordant pairs, IBD patients with their genetically identical healthy co-twins. Each individual had, on average, about 151 000 unique TCRalpha sequences and 181 000 unique TCRbeta sequences available for analysis.

What the work shows at the level of the full study, not this receptor alone: Measured by the inverse Simpson index, TCRbeta repertoire diversity was lower in IBD patients than in their healthy co-twins. The results gave no support for a single strong signal or clonotype linked to IBD. Distinction between different T cell subtypes could not be achieved in the analysis. Repertoire similarity did not differ between concordant and discordant twins, possibly due to limited statistical power. Because patients received different immunosuppressive treatments, the repertoires may have picked up extra background noise and variability between individuals. Compared with healthy twins, IBD patients had fewer clonotypes in common with other individuals, a difference most pronounced in patients showing signs of disease activity.

As concerns this clonotype: Its antigen is not yet known.

The CDR3, from cysteine to phenylalanine, totals 16 residues. The protein alone is recorded here. For CDR1 and CDR2, the germline V gene lists SGHRS and YFSETQ. Library construction relied on 5' RACE. Preparation of each TCR library used 3,500 to 4,500 ng of total RNA. For each sample, cDNA synthesis with SMARTScribe reverse transcriptase was split into eight separate reactions. During cDNA synthesis, unique molecular identifiers containing a 6-nucleotide sample barcode were introduced by template switching. TCRalpha and TCRbeta cDNA was amplified by two nested PCRs of 16 and 9 cycles, with bead purification after each PCR. Before amplification, the cDNA was both treated with uracil DNA-glycosylase and purified with the QIAquick PCR purification kit. The second PCR added Illumina TruSeq-compatible adapters along with sample-specific barcodes. Library quality and concentration were checked on TapeStation and Qubit, and libraries were pooled at around 5 ng each. Sequencing of pooled libraries was carried out on an Illumina HiSeq2500 single-index Rapid Run using 2 x 100 bp reads and custom sequencing primers. Per the source publication's procedure: UMI-based consensus assembly with MiGEC version 1.2.6 was used to correct PCR and sequencing errors. MiXCR version 2.1.1 was used for V(D)J alignment, clonotype assembly and CDR3 extraction. Normalisation of gene usage, clonotype sharing and MAIT/NKT TCR abundance was achieved by analysing the top 1000, 10 000 and 20 000 clonotypes per sample. Diversity was computed as the inverse Simpson index with the vegan R package after downsampling to 27 000 UMIs. Paired Mann-Whitney U tests were applied to discordant twin pairs, with Benjamini-Hochberg correction for multiple testing. Each CDR3 protein sequence appears as one entry after TCRdb reprocessed the reads, and no DNA is included. Clone size and V and J calls follow TCRdb, not the original study. The table for this sample lists approximately 340,000 distinct CDR3 sequences. The ten largest clones represent around 2% of the sample.

From each donor, a roughly 2.7 ml peripheral blood sample was drawn into PAXgene tubes and stored at -80 degrees C. Without any T cell sorting, total RNA was extracted from whole blood using the PAXgene blood miRNA kit on an automated QIAcube. Peripheral blood from monozygotic twin pairs who were concordant or discordant for inflammatory bowel disease underwent deep TCRalpha and TCRbeta repertoire profiling using unique molecular barcoding. For every twin pair, smoking habits were documented, and each individual was categorised as a current, former or never smoker. This sequence originates from a human donor with ulcerative colitis or Crohn's disease, or a healthy co-twin of an affected twin (not recorded which). Sample: blood. The chain is made from TRBV5-1 and TRBJ2-7; TCRdb's D call of TRBD1 is untestable without DNA. This receptor carries the CDR3 CASSFPGRDTGYEQYF.